Sequencing of this TCR beta chain was carried out in a study of blood T cells in healthy people across ages. On the study more broadly: About one barcoded beta molecule per two T cells was captured by template switching.

All donors came from Russia, were Caucasian and healthy, and spanned ages roughly 6 to 100. The length of the CDR3 is 14 residues. Trimming took 1 base from V and 6 from J, leaving 13 bases between them. Sample-barcoded 5' priming and a J-beta primer mix drove a second PCR of 7 to 11 cycles. The template-switch adaptor, which had 12 random nucleotides, put a tag on each cDNA molecule. TCRdb fed the 5' RACE reads into MiXCR, producing one record per CDR3 protein. Altogether about 1,400,000 distinct CDR3 sequences are present, 59% being singletons, with the ten largest covering 5% to 7%. This clonotype was obtained from a man aged 18 to 29 in good health. The sequenced sample was blood. The J gene is TRBJ2-7, the V gene TRBV12-3 or TRBV12-4; a possible D gene is TRBD1 (6 bases). The CDR3 sequence is CASSLGTVLREQYF. The DNA of the CDR3 is TGTGCCAGCAGTTTAGGGACAGTGTTGCGCGAGCAGTACTTC.